This T cell receptor (beta chain) was observed in a study of T cell responses to AZD1222 COVID-19 vaccine. Study-wide results and caveats: Nearly half of spike-specific TCRs reportedly target unmutated variant regions. Clonal diversity was possibly underestimated; the donors were predominantly white British and more often female. Recipients of AZD1222 seropositive at baseline numbered only 6 or 7.

This CDR3 is built from 15 residues. The V and J ends lost 4 bases and 2 bases, in that order; junction bases with no gene match: 6. Germline CDR1 SGHRS, CDR2 YFSETQ. Concerning this clone itself: Its antigen remains unknown.

Assay: immunoSEQ multiplex PCR; the TCRdb copy retains only in-frame clones and omits some. The sample includes fewer than 180,000 clones, 80% to 95% of them seen just once. The clonotype was recovered from an adult who received the AZD1222 COVID-19 vaccine. The input for sequencing was peripheral blood, taken 28 days after the second AZD1222 dose. The chain employs TRBV5-1 and TRBJ1-3; 7 nucleotides agree with TRBD1. CDR3 loop: CASSQGGTAGNTIYF. CDR3 bases: TGCGCCAGCAGCCAGGGGGGAACCGCTGGAAACACCATATATTTT.